This T cell receptor (beta chain) was captured by sequencing in a study of shared clonotypes between healthy human individuals. Study-wide findings and caveats: Estimated clonotype richness was generally higher in naive than memory subsets.

TCRdb's copy holds only in-frame clones and misses some; the assay was immunoSEQ multiplex PCR. This sample carries approximately 650,000 clones, 95% of them seen once, and the ten largest clones take 0.095% to 0.12%. For this clone: Its cognate antigen is unknown.

Naive CD8 cells were CD45RO-negative, positively selected for CCR7, excluding terminally differentiated effector memory CD45RA+ cells. The clonotype originates from a woman in her 30s in good health. The source material was naive CD8+ T cells sorted from blood.

The CDR3 reads CASSLYRGGYEQYF. CDR3 bases: TGTGCCAGCAGTCTTTACAGGGGGGGATACGAGCAGTACTTC. The chain recombines TRBV28 with TRBJ2-7, with D tentatively TRBD1 (8 bases). The germline CDR1 and CDR2 sequences are MDHEN and SYDVKM. The CDR3 loop spans 14 amino acids. V gave up 5 bases and J gave up 4 bases, with 15 bases separating them.